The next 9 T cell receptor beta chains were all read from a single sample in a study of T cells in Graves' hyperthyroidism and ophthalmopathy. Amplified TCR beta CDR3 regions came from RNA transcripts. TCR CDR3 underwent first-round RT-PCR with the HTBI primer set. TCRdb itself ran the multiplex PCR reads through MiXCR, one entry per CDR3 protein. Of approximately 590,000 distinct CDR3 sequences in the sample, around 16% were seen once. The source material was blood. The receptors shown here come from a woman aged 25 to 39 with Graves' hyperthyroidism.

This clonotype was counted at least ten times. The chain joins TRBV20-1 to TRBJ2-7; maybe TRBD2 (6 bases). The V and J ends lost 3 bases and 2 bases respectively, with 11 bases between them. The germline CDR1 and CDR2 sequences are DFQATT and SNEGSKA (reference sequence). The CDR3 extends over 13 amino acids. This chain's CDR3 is CSASPRLAYEQYF. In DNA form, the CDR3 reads TGCAGTGCTAGTCCCCGACTAGCCTACGAGCAGTACTTC.

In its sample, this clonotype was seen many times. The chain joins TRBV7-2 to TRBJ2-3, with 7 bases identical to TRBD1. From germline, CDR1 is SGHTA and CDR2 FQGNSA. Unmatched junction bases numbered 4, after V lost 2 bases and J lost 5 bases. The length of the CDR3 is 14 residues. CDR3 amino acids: CASSLRQGKDTQYF. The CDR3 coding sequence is TGTGCCAGCAGCTTAAGACAGGGCAAAGATACGCAGTATTTT.

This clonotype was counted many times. The CDR3 reads CASGYRASLGEQYF. As DNA, the CDR3 is TGTGCTAGTGGCTACCGGGCTAGCCTGGGCGAGCAGTACTTC. The chain recombines TRBV12-5 with TRBJ2-7, with a possible D match to TRBD2 (5 bases). CDR3 size: 14 residues. CDR1 and CDR2 from the germline V gene are LGHNT and FRNRAP. Trimming took 6 bases from V and 6 from J, leaving 18 bases between them.

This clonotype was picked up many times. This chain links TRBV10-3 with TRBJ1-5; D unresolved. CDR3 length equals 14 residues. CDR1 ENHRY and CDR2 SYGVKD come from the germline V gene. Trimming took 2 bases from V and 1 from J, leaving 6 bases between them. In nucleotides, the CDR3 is TGTGCCATCAGTGAGGACCGCAGCAATCAGCCCCAGCATTTT. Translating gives CAISEDRSNQPQHF.

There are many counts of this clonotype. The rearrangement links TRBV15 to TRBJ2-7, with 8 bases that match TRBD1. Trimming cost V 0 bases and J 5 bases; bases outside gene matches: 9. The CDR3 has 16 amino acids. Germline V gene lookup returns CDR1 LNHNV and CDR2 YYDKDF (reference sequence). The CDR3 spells CATSRDTAGGYDEQYF. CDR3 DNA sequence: TGTGCCACCAGCAGAGATACGGCAGGGGGCTACGACGAGCAGTACTTC.

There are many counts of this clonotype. DNA of the CDR3: TGTGCCAGCAGTTACCTATATGAGGAGACCCAGTACTTC. As protein: CASSYLYEETQYF. The J gene is TRBJ2-5, the V gene TRBV6-2 or TRBV6-3; D unresolved. The CDR3 length is 13 residues. V gave up 2 bases and J gave up 5 bases, with 9 bases separating them. Per germline, CDR1 MNHEY and CDR2 SVGEGT.

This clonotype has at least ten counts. The CDR3 bases are TGTGCCAGCAGCACCTTACAGGGGCTGAATGAAAAACTGTTTTTT. Translated: CASSTLQGLNEKLFF. This rearrangement joins TRBV11-2 to TRBJ1-4, with TRBD1 identical over 7 bases. CDR3 size: 15 residues. Germline V gene sequence: CDR1 SGHAT, CDR2 FQNNGV. V shed 5 bases, J shed 5 bases, and the junction held 8 bases outside the gene matches.

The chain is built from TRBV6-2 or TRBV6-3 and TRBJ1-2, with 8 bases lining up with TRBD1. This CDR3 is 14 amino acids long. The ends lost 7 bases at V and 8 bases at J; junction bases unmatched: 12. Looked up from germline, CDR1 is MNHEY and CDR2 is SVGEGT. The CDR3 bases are TGTGCCAGCACCGGCCCCCAGGGGGCGAAAGGCTACACCTTC. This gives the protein CASTGPQGAKGYTF.

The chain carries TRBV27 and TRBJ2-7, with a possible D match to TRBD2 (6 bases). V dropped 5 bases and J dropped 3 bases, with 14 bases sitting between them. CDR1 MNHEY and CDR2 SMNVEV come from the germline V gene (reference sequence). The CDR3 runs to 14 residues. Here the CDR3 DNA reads TGTGCCAGCAGTCTAAGCGGGTTTAGCTACGAGCAGTACTTC. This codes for CASSLSGFSYEQYF.